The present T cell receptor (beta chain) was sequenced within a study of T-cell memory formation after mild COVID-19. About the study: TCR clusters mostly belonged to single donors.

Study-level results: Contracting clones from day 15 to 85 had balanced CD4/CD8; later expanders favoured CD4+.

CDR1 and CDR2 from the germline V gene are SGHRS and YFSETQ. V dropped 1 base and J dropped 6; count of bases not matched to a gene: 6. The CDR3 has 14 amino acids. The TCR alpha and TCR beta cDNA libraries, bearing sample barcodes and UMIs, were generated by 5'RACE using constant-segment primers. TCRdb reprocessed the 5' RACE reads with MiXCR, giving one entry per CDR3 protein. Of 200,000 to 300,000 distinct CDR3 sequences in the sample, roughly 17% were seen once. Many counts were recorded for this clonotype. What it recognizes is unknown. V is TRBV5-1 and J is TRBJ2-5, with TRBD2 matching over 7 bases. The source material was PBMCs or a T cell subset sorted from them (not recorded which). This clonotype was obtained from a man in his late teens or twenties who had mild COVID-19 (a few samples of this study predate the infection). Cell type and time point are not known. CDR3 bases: TGCGCCAGCAGCTTGTTGGCGGGGGAGAAGACCCAGTACTTC. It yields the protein CASSLLAGEKTQYF.